What follows is one T cell receptor beta chain and its context. The source of the sample is a study of blood T cell repertoires in COVID-19. About the study: Researchers got acute and convalescent COVID-19 samples from the United States, Italy and Spain.

How the authors handled the data: Cell counts per sample came from amplifying reference gene primers. Generated by immunoSEQ multiplex PCR, the TCRdb table keeps only in-frame clones and is missing some. V, J and clone size are those of that table, while D and trimming were read from the DNA. The table has under 300,000 clones, approximately 78% seen once; the top ten hold 9.5% to 15%. The TCR was taken from an older woman with active or convalescent COVID-19. Input material: peripheral blood.

CDR3 in DNA: TGTGCCAGCAGCCGTCCGAGGGACAGCCAGGACAATGAGCAGTTCTTC. This translates into CASSRPRDSQDNEQFF. V gene TRBV11-2 combines with J gene TRBJ2-1, with 7 bases identical to TRBD1. This CDR3 has 16 amino acids. CDR1 and CDR2 (germline): SGHAT, FQNNGV. V was pared by 5 bases and J by 5 bases, with 12 bases of the junction left unmatched.